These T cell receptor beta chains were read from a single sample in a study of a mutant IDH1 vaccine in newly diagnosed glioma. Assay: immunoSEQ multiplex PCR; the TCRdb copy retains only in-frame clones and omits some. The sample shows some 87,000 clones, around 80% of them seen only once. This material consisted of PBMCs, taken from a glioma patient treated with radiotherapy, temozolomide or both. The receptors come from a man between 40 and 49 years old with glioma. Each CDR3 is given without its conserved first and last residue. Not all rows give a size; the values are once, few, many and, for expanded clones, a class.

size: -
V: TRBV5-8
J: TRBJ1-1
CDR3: ASRSAGTGVRYTEAF

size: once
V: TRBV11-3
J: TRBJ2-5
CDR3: ASSLGGGFQETQY

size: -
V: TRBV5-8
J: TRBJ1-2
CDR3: ASSLEGGQRNYGYT

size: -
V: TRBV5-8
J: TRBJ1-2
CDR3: ASSLWDRAEGYT

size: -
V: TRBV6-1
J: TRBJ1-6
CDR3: ASSGPTGDNSPLH

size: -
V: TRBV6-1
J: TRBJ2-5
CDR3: ASSELGRETQY

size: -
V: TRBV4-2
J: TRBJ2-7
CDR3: ASSPRDRGNEQY

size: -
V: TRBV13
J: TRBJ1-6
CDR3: ASSPGQTYNSPLH

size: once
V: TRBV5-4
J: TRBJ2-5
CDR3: ASSQPSGGGRETQY

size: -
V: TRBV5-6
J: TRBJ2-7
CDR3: ASSLGTSGTYEQY

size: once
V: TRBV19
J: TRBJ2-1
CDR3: ASSRAHPYNEQF

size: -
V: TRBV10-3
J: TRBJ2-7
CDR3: AISEQLAGGSSYEQY

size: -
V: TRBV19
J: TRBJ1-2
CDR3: ASSLGPAIGYT

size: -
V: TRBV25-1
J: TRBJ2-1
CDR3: ASSAPGTGFEQF

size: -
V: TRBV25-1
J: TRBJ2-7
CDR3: ASSESGLTSYEQY

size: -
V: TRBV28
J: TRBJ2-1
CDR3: ASSLFGLAASYNEQF

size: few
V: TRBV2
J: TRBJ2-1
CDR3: ASEGGSSYNEQF

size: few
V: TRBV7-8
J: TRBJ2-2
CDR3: ASSLGGRANTGELF

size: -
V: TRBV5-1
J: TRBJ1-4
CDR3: ASSWDSEKLF

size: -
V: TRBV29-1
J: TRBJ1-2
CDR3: SVEGLTPNYGYT

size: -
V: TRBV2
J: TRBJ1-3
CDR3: ARQSSRGRESTIY

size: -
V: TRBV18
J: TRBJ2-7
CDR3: ASSRGSGTSYEQY

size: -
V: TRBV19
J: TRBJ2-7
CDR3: ASSMVSSGTISYEQY

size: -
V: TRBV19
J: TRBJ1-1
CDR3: ASSMLMLTEAF

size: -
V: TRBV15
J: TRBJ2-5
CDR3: ATSRGIAGPQETQY

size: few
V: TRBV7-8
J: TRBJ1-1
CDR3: ASSFHPAGILENTEAF

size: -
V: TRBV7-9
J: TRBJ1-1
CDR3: ASSPNMNTEAF

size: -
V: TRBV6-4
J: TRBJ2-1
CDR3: ASSDSAGGASNEQF

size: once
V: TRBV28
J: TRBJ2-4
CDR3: ASSLAGIEGKAKNIQY

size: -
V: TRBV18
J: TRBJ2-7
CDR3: ASSTAGTTSYEQY

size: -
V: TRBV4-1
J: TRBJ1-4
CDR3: ASSQAGWGQRSEKLF

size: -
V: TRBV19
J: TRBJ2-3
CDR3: ASRGPAVGNFRDTQY

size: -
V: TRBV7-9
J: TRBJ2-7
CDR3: ASSHVWGQSYEQY

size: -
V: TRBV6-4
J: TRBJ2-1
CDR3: ASSDSTGEGYHEQF

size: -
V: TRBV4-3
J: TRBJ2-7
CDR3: ASSPGPGYEQY

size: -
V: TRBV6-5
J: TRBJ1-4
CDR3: ASSFRGSTNEKLF

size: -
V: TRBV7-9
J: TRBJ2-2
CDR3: ASRLGLTGTGELF

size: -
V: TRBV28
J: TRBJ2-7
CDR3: ASIYQGNPYEQY

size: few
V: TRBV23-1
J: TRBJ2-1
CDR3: ASKGGENEQF

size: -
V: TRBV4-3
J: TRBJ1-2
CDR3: ASSQDRWQGLYGYT

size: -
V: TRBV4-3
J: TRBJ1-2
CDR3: ASSQDGGRSGYT

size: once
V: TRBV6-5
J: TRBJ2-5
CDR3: ASSYNRYQETQY

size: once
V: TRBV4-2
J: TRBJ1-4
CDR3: ASSEGGANNEKLF

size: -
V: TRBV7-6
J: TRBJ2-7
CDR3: ASSSGTLTYEQY

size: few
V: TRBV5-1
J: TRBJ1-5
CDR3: ASSLGGSGQPQH

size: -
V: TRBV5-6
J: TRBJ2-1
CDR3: ASSLAYGNRDGNEQF

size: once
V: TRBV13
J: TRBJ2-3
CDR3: ASSLVGTQY

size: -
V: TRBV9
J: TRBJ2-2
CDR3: ASSVNPLAGSNTGELF

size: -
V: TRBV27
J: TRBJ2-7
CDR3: ASSPAGVLNEQY

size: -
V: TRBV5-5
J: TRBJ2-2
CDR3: ASSPSFRLF